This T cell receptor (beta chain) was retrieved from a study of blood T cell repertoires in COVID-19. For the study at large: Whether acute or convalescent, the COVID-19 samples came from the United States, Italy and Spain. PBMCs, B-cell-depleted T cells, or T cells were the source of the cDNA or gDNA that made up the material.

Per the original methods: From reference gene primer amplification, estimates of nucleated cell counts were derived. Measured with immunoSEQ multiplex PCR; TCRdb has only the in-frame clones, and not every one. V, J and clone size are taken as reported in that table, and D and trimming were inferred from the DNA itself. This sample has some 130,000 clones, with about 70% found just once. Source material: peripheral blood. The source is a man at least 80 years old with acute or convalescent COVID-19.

CDR3 nucleotide sequence: TGTGCCAGCAGTTACCGACCAGCGGATGAGCAGTTCTTC. The encoded protein is CASSYRPADEQFF. The chain combines TRBV6-4 with TRBJ2-1, with D perhaps matching TRBD2 (5 bases). The CDR3 covers 13 residues. V was pared by 5 bases and J by 8 bases, with 13 bases between. Germline lookup yields CDR1 MRHNA and CDR2 SNTAGT.